These 24 T cell receptor beta chains came from one sample sequenced in a study of CD8+CD57+ T cells in acquired aplastic anemia. TCR beta VDJ and CDR3 profiles were obtained from a genomic DNA template. Each CDR3 protein is one row after TCRdb ran MiXCR on the reads. The repertoire holds about 190,000 distinct CDR3 sequences, with approximately 52% as singletons. Sequencing input: sorted CD4+, CD8+, or CD8+CD57+ T cells (not recorded which) from PBMCs. These receptors originate from a human donor in good health, serving as a control.

This clonotype was recorded many times. The gene calls are TRBV7-8 and TRBJ1-5, with TRBD1 matching 8 bases. The CDR3 is 15 amino acids. The trim removed 2 bases at V and 6 bases at J, leaving 6 bases unmatched. The germline V gene has CDR1 SGHVS and CDR2 FQNEAQ. CDR3 protein: CASSLNPGGFQPQHF. CDR3 sequence (DNA): TGTGCCAGCAGCTTAAATCCAGGGGGCTTTCAGCCCCAGCATTTT.

The V call is TRBV6-5, the J call TRBJ2-5; 9 bases are a match to TRBD1. The CDR3 length is 15 residues. Germline values: CDR1 MNHEY, CDR2 SVGAGI. Germline trimming cut 6 bases from V and 5 bases from J; bases unmatched to any gene: 10. Here the CDR3 DNA reads TGTGCCAGCAGCCGTAGGGAGACAGGGGGGGAGACCCAGTACTTC. Protein: CASSRRETGGETQYF.

In this sample, this clonotype turned up many times. The DNA of the CDR3 is TGTGCCAGCAGTTTTGGGCAGGCAGCGGGTGGCTACACCTTC. It translates to CASSFGQAAGGYTF. The chain uses TRBV28 and TRBJ1-2; D unresolved. V lost 3 bases and J 7 bases, leaving 15 bases between the germline ends. Germline-derived CDR1 and CDR2 are MDHEN and SYDVKM. CDR3 length: 14 amino acids.

The chain is built from TRBV7-2 and TRBJ2-3, with TRBD2 as a possible D gene (5 bases). Germline V gives CDR1 SGHTA, CDR2 FQGNSA. V lost 8 bases and J 7 bases, leaving 10 bases between the germline ends. The CDR3 extends over 11 amino acids. The CDR3 DNA is TGTGCCAGCGGGGAGCGGTATACGCAGTATTTT. It encodes CASGERYTQYF.

Many counts were recorded for this clonotype. The chain is built from TRBV7-6 and TRBJ1-5; TRBD1 matches at 9 bases. J lost 4 bases, V lost 1 base, and 8 bases had no gene match. Germline loops: CDR1 SGHVS, CDR2 FNYEAQ. The CDR3 consists of 17 residues. CDR3 nucleotide sequence: TGTGCCAGCAGCTTAGGCCCGGGACAGGGCCCTAATCAGCCCCAGCATTTT. It translates to CASSLGPGQGPNQPQHF.

In DNA, the CDR3 is TGCAGTGCTAGGGTGGCCAGGGGTAAGCAAGAGACCCAGTACTTC. Translation gives CSARVARGKQETQYF. The V call is TRBV20-1, the J call TRBJ2-5, with D possibly TRBD1 on 6 matching bases. The germline V gene encodes CDR1 DFQATT and CDR2 SNEGSKA (reference sequence). The CDR3 spans 15 residues. The V and J ends lost 3 bases and 2 bases respectively, with 16 bases between them.

This clonotype appeared many times. The chain recombines TRBV14 with TRBJ1-2; D may be TRBD1 (6 bases). CDR3 length: 14 amino acids. Germline CDR1 is SGHDN and CDR2 is FVKESK. V gave up 4 bases and J gave up 0 bases, with 9 bases separating them. The CDR3 DNA reads as TGTGCCAGCAGCCCGACAGGAGCTAACTATGGCTACACCTTC. This encodes CASSPTGANYGYTF.

This clonotype was found many times. The chain recombines TRBV20-1 with TRBJ2-5; D not certain. V was pared by 1 base and J by 2 bases, with 2 bases between. Germline V lookup: CDR1 DFQATT, CDR2 SNEGSKA (reference sequence). This CDR3 contains 11 residues. The CDR3 DNA reads TGCAGTGCTAGAGGGCAAGAGACCCAGTACTTC. Translated: CSARGQETQYF.

At least ten counts were recorded for this clonotype. The chain joins TRBV12-3 or TRBV12-4 to TRBJ1-3; D uncertain. V shed 6 bases and J shed 2 bases, with 5 bases lying between them. The CDR3 sequence is 12 residues long. CDR3 residues: CASSRPGNTIYF. The CDR3 DNA reads as TGTGCCAGCAGCAGACCTGGAAACACCATATATTTT.

This clonotype appeared once. The V gene is TRBV5-1, the J gene TRBJ1-3, with TRBD1 as a possible D gene (6 bases). Germline-derived CDR1 and CDR2 are SGHRS and YFSETQ. The ends were cut back, 4 bases at V and 5 bases at J, with 10 bases in the middle. The CDR3 loop spans 13 amino acids. CDR3 in DNA: TGCGCCAGCAGCCCGGGACATCGAAACACCATATATTTT. The encoded protein is CASSPGHRNTIYF.

This clonotype was seen a few times. A much larger clone differs from this one at a single base, so this may be a read error. The chain recombines TRBV7-6 with TRBJ2-1; D possibly corresponds to TRBD2 (6 bases). Germline lookup yields CDR1 SGHVS and CDR2 FNYEAQ. The V end was cut by 5 bases, the J end by 0 bases, with 11 bases between. The CDR3 extends over 15 amino acids. This CDR3 is CASSIGGSSYNEQFF. The CDR3 coding sequence is TGTGCCAGCAGCATCGGGGGAAGCTCCTACAATGAGCAGTTCTTC.

The rearrangement uses TRBV29-1 and TRBJ2-2; possibly TRBD2 for D (6 bases). Germline-derived CDR1 and CDR2 are SQVTM and ANQGSEA. The CDR3 has 13 residues. With 3 bases removed from V and 3 bases from J, the gap between germline ends came to 8 bases. CDR3 residues: CSVDTSYTGELFF. In DNA form, the CDR3 reads TGCAGCGTTGATACTAGCTACACCGGGGAGCTGTTTTTT.

This clonotype occurred a few times. The CDR3 loop is CASSWGQGRQPQHF. The CDR3 DNA reads TGTGCCAGTAGCTGGGGACAGGGGAGGCAGCCCCAGCATTTT. The V and J genes are TRBV19 and TRBJ1-5; 10 bases align to TRBD1. This CDR3 comprises 14 residues. Trimming cost V 6 bases and J 7 bases; bases outside gene matches: 6. CDR1 is LNHDA and CDR2 is SQIVND in the germline V gene (reference sequence).

In this sample, this clonotype turned up many times. V and J are TRBV11-3 and TRBJ2-7; 7 bases are a match to TRBD2. J gave up 3 bases and V 1 base, and 0 bases lay outside the gene matches. This CDR3 region has 13 residues. CDR1 and CDR2 (germline): SGHNT, YENEEA. CDR3 nucleotides: TGTGCCAGCAGCTTAGGGACTAGCTACGAGCAGTACTTC. It translates to CASSLGTSYEQYF. The full variable domain, its missing parts supplied by reference TRBV11-3 and TRBJ2-7, is EAGVVQSPRYKIIEKKQPVAFWCNPISGHNTLYWYLQNLGQGPELLIRYENEEAVDDSQLPKDRFSAERLKGVDSTLKIQPAELGDSAVYLCASSLGTSYEQYFGPGTRLTVT.

CDR3 in amino acids: CASSLVSTSGGLEQYF. CDR3 nucleotide sequence: TGTGCCAGCAGCTTAGTATCGACTAGCGGGGGGCTCGAGCAGTACTTC. V usage is TRBV25-1 and J usage is TRBJ2-7, with 13 bases that match TRBD2. The CDR3 sequence is 16 residues long. Germline V gives CDR1 MGHDK, CDR2 SYGVNS. Trimming removed 6 bases from V and 6 bases from J; junction bases left unmatched: 11.

This clonotype was found many times. This sequence joins TRBV20-1 and TRBJ1-3; TRBD1 is a possible D gene (6 bases). This CDR3 has 17 residues. Trimming left V 0 bases short and J 0 bases short, with 15 bases between. Germline V CDR1 and CDR2: DFQATT, SNEGSKA (reference sequence). The CDR3 spells CSARDFQGSSSGNTIYF. The CDR3, as DNA: TGCAGTGCTAGAGATTTCCAGGGGTCGAGCTCTGGAAACACCATATATTTT.

Ten or more counts support this clonotype. This CDR3 reads CASSPSGAAINEKLFF. As DNA, the CDR3 is TGCGCCAGCAGCCCATCCGGGGCAGCAATTAATGAAAAACTGTTTTTT. The J gene is TRBJ1-4, the V gene TRBV4-1; D perhaps matches TRBD1 (5 bases). The CDR3 extends over 16 amino acids. CDR1 is MGHRA, CDR2 YSYEKL, per germline. Between the trimmed V and J ends, which lost 4 bases and 4 bases, there was a span of 16 bases.

This CDR3 is CASSLVADTDTQYF. CDR3 coding DNA: TGTGCCAGCAGCTTAGTTGCAGACACAGATACGCAGTATTTT. The V and J genes are TRBV7-8 and TRBJ2-3; D ambiguous. Trimming took 1 base from V and 2 from J, leaving 7 bases between them. The CDR3 covers 14 residues. The germline V gene has CDR1 SGHVS and CDR2 FQNEAQ.

Here the CDR3 DNA reads TGCAGCGTCGCCCCAGGGGGGTTTAGGGGTGAGCAGTTCTTC. Protein sequence: CSVAPGGFRGEQFF. The rearrangement links TRBV29-1 to TRBJ2-1; perhaps TRBD1 as D (7 bases). Germline-derived CDR1 and CDR2 are SQVTM and ANQGSEA. The CDR3 extends over 14 amino acids. V lost 6 bases and J 9 bases, leaving 21 bases between the germline ends.

This clonotype was detected only once. Written as DNA, the CDR3 is TGTGCCAGCAGTCAGGGGGGGTACGAGCAGTACTTC. The encoded protein is CASSQGGYEQYF. This sequence joins TRBV12-3 or TRBV12-4 and TRBJ2-5; D may match TRBD1 or TRBD2 (7 bases each). The better agreement between TRBJ2-7 and the DNA end casts doubt on the J call. The CDR3 length is 12 residues.

Points on this clonotype: The junction departs from germline at one end; a sequencing error may be responsible. This rearrangement joins TRBV20-1 to TRBJ2-7, with 8 bases fitting TRBD1. The CDR3 covers 14 residues. The germline V gene encodes CDR1 DFQATT and CDR2 SNEGSKA (reference sequence). The CDR3 DNA follows: TGCGGTGCTAGAGATAGACAGGGGCGTTACGAGCAGTACTTC. This sequence encodes CGARDRQGRYEQYF.

This clonotype was counted many times. The chain joins TRBV3-1 to TRBJ2-3; no firm D call. The length of the CDR3 is 12 residues. V was pared by 1 base and J by 2 bases, with 1 base between. Germline V lookup: CDR1 LGHDT, CDR2 YNNKEL (reference sequence). The CDR3, as DNA: TGTGCCAGCAGCCAAGCCACAGATACGCAGTATTTT. This encodes CASSQATDTQYF.

The chain uses TRBV7-9 and TRBJ2-3; D is unresolved. The CDR3 covers 13 residues. CDR1 and CDR2 from the germline V gene are SEHNR and FQNEAQ (reference sequence). V shed 5 bases and J shed 2 bases, with 8 bases lying between them. CDR3 sequence reads: CASSPASTDTQYF. The CDR3 region has the DNA TGTGCCAGCAGCCCGGCCTCCACAGATACGCAGTATTTT.

As to this clonotype: Here the CDR3 omits its conserved ending phenylalanine or tryptophan, so a read error is the likely source. It is unclear where the CDR3 begins or ends on the DNA, so no DNA is shown, and the CDR3 is as TCRdb lists it. The genes are TRBV7-6 and TRBJ2-7; the listed D gene, TRBD1, was not tested against the DNA. The CDR3 numbers 16 amino acids, ends counted. The germline gives CDR1 SGHVS, CDR2 FNYEAQ. CDR3 amino acids: CASSRRTGSSSYERYS.